This T cell receptor (beta chain) was identified during a study of cytomegalovirus exposure and HLA in healthy donors. The germline V gene encodes CDR1 MNHEY and CDR2 SVGAGI. The J segment lost 5 bases and the V segment lost 8 bases, leaving 7 bases of the junction unmatched. CDR3 length: 15 amino acids. Points on this clone: The antigen remains undetermined. In the same sample, other DNA sequences code for this CDR3.

Overall study findings and caveats: Cytomegalovirus association was listed for under 200 TCR beta chains.

Method: immunoSEQ multiplex PCR; TCRdb's copy keeps in-frame clones and lacks some. The sample holds roughly 280,000 clones, 80% to 90% seen once. This chain uses TRBV6-5 with TRBJ2-2; TRBD1 agrees at 11 bases. The sequenced sample was PBMCs. The sequence was obtained from a woman aged 18-35 years in good health and CMV-seronegative. CDR3 loop: CASRRGTGGTGELFF. CDR3 coding DNA: TGTGCCAGCCGCCGTGGGACAGGGGGTACCGGGGAGCTGTTTTTT.